One T cell receptor beta chain is described in this entry. Antigen: not known. This could be a read error, since a much larger clone is one nucleotide away. The sample is drawn from a study of tumor and adjacent non-tumor tissue in lung cancer. The library came from three nested PCR rounds adapted from ARM-PCR protocols. TCRdb reprocessed the multiplex PCR reads with MiXCR, giving one entry per CDR3 protein. Here the sample spans under 95,000 distinct CDR3 sequences, about 70% being singletons. RNA was extracted from bulk tissue without any cell sorting. V was shortened by 6 bases and J by 4 bases, with 9 bases between the two germline ends. Germline CDR1 PRHDT, CDR2 FYEKMQ (reference sequence). The CDR3 is made up of 12 amino acids. Overall study findings and caveats: Tumor TCR diversity, when higher, was linked to shorter survival. Significantly higher TCR diversity was found in tumor than normal lung.

The source of this sequence is a man in his 60s with non-small cell lung cancer. The genes are TRBV13 and TRBJ2-5, with D unresolved. The sequenced sample consisted of lung tumor tissue. The CDR3, as DNA: TGTGCCAGCAGTGGAAGGCTAGAGACCCAGTACTTC. It encodes CASSGRLETQYF.